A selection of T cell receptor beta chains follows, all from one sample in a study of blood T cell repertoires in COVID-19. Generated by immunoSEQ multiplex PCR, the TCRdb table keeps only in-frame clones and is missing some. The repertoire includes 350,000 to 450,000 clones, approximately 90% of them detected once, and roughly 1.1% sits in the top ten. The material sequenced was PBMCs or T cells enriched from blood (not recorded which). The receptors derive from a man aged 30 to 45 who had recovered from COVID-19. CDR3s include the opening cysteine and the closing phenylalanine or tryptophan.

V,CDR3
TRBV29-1,CSVEGRTSGTRRPETQYF
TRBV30,CAWSSSTGNTIYF
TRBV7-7,CASSLMGPGELFF
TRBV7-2,CASSNTGITGELFF
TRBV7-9,CASSPQGRVEQYF
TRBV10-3,CAISESGGPSSYEQYF
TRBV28,CASSRRRERSQPQHF
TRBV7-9,CASSPTGLAGVPHEQFF
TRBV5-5,CASSATGTGKKLFF
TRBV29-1,CSAEGSQETQYF
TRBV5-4,CASSPDSGRDTQYF
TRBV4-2,CASSQGDISNQPQHF
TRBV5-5,CASSFEAGAVTGELFF
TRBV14,CASSQGWIGGQYF
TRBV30,CAWSGTGGSQPQHF
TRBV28,CASRRTGMTYEQYF
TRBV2,CASSEPDRRGPSNQPQHF
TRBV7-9,CASSSTDTNYGYTF
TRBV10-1,CASSGREREQYF
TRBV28,CASNPGQGDGYTF
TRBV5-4,CATAQLGGRRGYTF
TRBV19,CASSSSLNEKLFF
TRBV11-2,CASSLVGTVYGYTF
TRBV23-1,CASSHHDRGYGYTF
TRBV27,CASSTGTDVHF
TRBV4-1,CASSRDRGDTIYF
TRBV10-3,CAISDLRGTGSVHEQYF
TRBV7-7,CASSRLAGDSRTDTQYF
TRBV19,CASSAVGGSGTYEQYF
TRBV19,CASSMEQWDGYTF
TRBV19,CASSMGTGVNSPLHF
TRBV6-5,CASSRGQGNTIYF